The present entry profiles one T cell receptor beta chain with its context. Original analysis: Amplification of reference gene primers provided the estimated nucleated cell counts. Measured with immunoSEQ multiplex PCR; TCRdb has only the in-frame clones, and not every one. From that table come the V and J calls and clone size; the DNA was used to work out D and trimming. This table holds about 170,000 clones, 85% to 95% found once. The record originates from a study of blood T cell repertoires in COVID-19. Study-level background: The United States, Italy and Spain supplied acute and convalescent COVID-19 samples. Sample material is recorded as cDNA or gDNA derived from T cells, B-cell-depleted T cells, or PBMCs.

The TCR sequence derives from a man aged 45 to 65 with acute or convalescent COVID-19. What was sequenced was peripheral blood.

The CDR3 coding sequence is TGCGCCAGCAGCCTCTCCTATACAGGCTTGCGCAATGAAGCTTTCTTT. As protein: CASSLSYTGLRNEAFF. The J gene is TRBJ1-1, the V gene TRBV4-1, with D possibly being TRBD1 (5 bases). Deletions cut 4 bases from V and 7 bases from J, with 22 bases between. The CDR3 runs to 16 residues. Looked up from germline, CDR1 is MGHRA and CDR2 is YSYEKL.